The 8 T cell receptor beta chains given below trace back to one sample, sequenced in a study of blood T cell repertoires in COVID-19. Measured with immunoSEQ multiplex PCR; TCRdb has only the in-frame clones, and not every one. The sample has tens of thousands of clones, around 83% seen once. Sequencing was performed on peripheral blood. The receptor set was obtained from a human donor in a cohort sampled during active COVID-19.

The chain employs TRBV28 and TRBJ1-1; 8 nucleotides agree with TRBD1. This CDR3 spans 13 amino acids. V trimming: 5 bases; J trimming: 10 bases; junction bases outside the gene matches: 9. Germline CDR1 is MDHEN and CDR2 is SYDVKM. CDR3 protein: CASSAPGGGGAFF. CDR3 DNA sequence: TGTGCCAGCAGTGCTCCAGGGGGCGGAGGAGCTTTCTTT.

The V and J genes are TRBV29-1 and TRBJ2-7; D is unclear. This CDR3 comprises 11 residues. Per the germline V gene, CDR1 is SQVTM and CDR2 is ANQGSEA. Deletions cut 5 bases from V and 5 bases from J, with 10 bases between. The CDR3 is CSVWSGDEQYF. DNA for the CDR3: TGCAGCGTTTGGTCCGGAGACGAGCAGTACTTC.

This clone is medium-sized within its sample. The chain joins TRBV3-1 (or the pseudogene TRBV3-2) to TRBJ1-2; 7 bases line up with TRBD1. Germline CDR1 and CDR2: LGHDT and YNNKEL (reference sequence). After removal of 4 bases from V and 6 bases from J, the junction contained 8 bases not matched to a gene. CDR3 size: 14 residues. CDR3 amino acids: CASSPWDSVNGYTF. The CDR3 DNA follows: TGTGCCAGCAGCCCCTGGGACAGCGTTAATGGCTACACCTTC.

This clone has just one count. The rearrangement links TRBV7-2 to TRBJ2-7; a weak D match, TRBD2 (6 bases). V lost 0 bases to trimming and J lost 7 bases, with 13 bases between them. Germline V gene lookup returns CDR1 SGHTA and CDR2 FQGNSA. The CDR3 totals 14 residues. In DNA form, the CDR3 reads TGTGCCAGCAGCTTAGCGGGGGGTATTGGGGAGCAGTACTTC. It translates to CASSLAGGIGEQYF.

This rearrangement joins TRBV6-5 to TRBJ2-7, with D maybe TRBD1 (5 bases). Germline V CDR1 and CDR2: MNHEY, SVGAGI. This CDR3 region has 11 residues. Trimming cost V 6 bases and J 4 bases, with 7 bases left between them. The DNA for the CDR3 is TGTGCCAGCAGAACAGGATACGAGCAGTACTTC. As protein: CASRTGYEQYF.

The gene calls are TRBV6-5 and TRBJ1-1; D unresolved. Germline-derived CDR1 and CDR2 are MNHEY and SVGAGI. The CDR3 has 13 residues. Between the trimmed V and J ends, which lost 2 bases and 1 base, there was a span of 5 bases. CDR3 protein: CASSYQANTEAFF. The CDR3 DNA sequence: TGTGCCAGCAGTTACCAGGCGAACACTGAAGCTTTCTTT.

The chain employs TRBV9 and TRBJ2-2; 9 bases agree with TRBD1. Trimming took 0 bases from V and 1 from J; bases not matched to a gene: 1. Germline CDR1 SGDLS, CDR2 YYNGEE. The CDR3 contains 16 residues. In DNA, the CDR3 is TGTGCCAGCAGCGTAGGGACAGGGGTGAACACCGGGGAGCTGTTTTTT. Encoded protein: CASSVGTGVNTGELFF.

The gene calls are TRBV11-2 and TRBJ2-7, with 11 bases fitting TRBD2. This CDR3 is built from 14 residues. The germline V gene has CDR1 SGHAT and CDR2 FQNNGV. The trim removed 3 bases at V and 3 bases at J, leaving 1 base unmatched. The CDR3 bases are TGTGCCAGCAGCTTTCTAGCGGGAGGCTACGAGCAGTACTTC. It is translated as CASSFLAGGYEQYF. Looking up the rest from reference TRBV11-2 and TRBJ2-7 gives the full variable domain: EAGVAQSPRYKIIEKRQSVAFWCNPISGHATLYWYQQILGQGPKLLIQFQNNGVVDDSQLPKDRFSAERLKGVDSTLKIQPAKLEDSAVYLCASSFLAGGYEQYFGPGTRLTVT.